The T cell receptor beta chain described here comes from a study of blood T cell repertoires in COVID-19. Generated by immunoSEQ multiplex PCR, the TCRdb table keeps only in-frame clones and is missing some. The data show more than 400,000 clones, with roughly 87% seen just once and under 0.75% held by the top ten. This TCR derives from a woman between 18 and 29 years old who had recovered from COVID-19. The sequenced sample was PBMCs or T cells enriched from blood (not recorded which).

CDR3 sequence reads: CSDQEGDTQYF. Written as DNA, the CDR3 is TGCAGCGACCAGGAGGGGGATACGCAGTATTTT. The rearrangement links TRBV29-1 to TRBJ2-3, with D maybe TRBD2 (6 bases). The CDR3 is 11 amino acids. The germline gives CDR1 SQVTM, CDR2 ANQGSEA. The V gene lost 7 bases and the J gene lost 6 bases, with 11 bases spanning the gap.